Sequencing of this T cell receptor (beta chain) was carried out in a study of cytomegalovirus exposure and HLA in healthy donors. PCR primers comprised 60 Vbeta and 13 Jbeta primers. Libraries were prepared by immunoSEQ multiplex PCR; TCRdb keeps only in-frame clonotypes and omits some of them. There are around 160,000 clones in the sample; 75% to 90% occur only once, and about a tenth lies in the top ten. Between the trimmed V and J ends, which lost 4 bases and 0 bases, there was a span of 18 bases. Germline V CDR1 and CDR2: SGHKS, YYEKEE (reference sequence). The CDR3 is 17 amino acids. The TCR comes from a man aged 18 to 29 in good health and CMV-seropositive. The chain couples TRBV5-5 to TRBJ2-3; TRBD1 is a possible D gene (5 bases). Sequencing input: PBMCs. CDR3 loop: CASSLLQASTSTDTQYF. DNA of the CDR3: TGTGCCAGCAGCCTTCTACAGGCATCGACTAGCACAGATACGCAGTATTTT.